Included here is one TCR beta chain sequence, with context. This sample is drawn from a study of CD8 T cells in Susac syndrome. Per germline, CDR1 SEHNR and CDR2 FQNEAQ (reference sequence). V shed 2 bases and J shed 4 bases, with 20 bases lying between them. The CDR3 has 17 residues. The RNA input was 0.5 to 1 ug, and it was reverse transcribed with random hexamers. Amplification of TCR beta CDR3 across 54 Vbeta and 13 Jbeta was performed with immunoSEQ multiplex PCR. TCRdb itself ran the immunoSEQ multiplex PCR reads through MiXCR, one entry per CDR3 protein. The sample lists 140,000 to 150,000 distinct CDR3 sequences; around 94% were seen once. TCR beta sequencing was performed on blood CD8+ and CD4+ T cells.

Sample: CD4+ T cells from PBMCs. This chain links TRBV7-9 with TRBJ1-1; possible D gene TRBD1, 5 bases. The receptor comes from a human donor in good health. This CDR3 reads CASSLLWGKGVGTEAFF. The CDR3 DNA is TGTGCCAGCAGCTTACTCTGGGGGAAGGGAGTCGGCACTGAAGCTTTCTTT.